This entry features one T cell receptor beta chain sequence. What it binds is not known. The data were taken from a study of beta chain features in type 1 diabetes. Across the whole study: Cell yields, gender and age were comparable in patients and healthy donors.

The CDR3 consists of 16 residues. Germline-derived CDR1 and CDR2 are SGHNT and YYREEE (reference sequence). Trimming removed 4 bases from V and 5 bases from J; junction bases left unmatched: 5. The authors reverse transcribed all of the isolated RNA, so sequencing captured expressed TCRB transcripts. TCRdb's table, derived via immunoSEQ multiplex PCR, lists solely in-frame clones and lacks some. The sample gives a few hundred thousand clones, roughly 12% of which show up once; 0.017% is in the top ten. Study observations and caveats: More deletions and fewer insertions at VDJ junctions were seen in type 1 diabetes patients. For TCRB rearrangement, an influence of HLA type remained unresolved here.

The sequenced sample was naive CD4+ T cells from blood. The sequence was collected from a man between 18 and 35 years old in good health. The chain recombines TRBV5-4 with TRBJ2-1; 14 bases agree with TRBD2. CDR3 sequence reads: CASSAGLAGANNEQFF. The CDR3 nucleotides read TGTGCCAGCAGCGCGGGACTAGCGGGGGCCAACAATGAGCAGTTCTTC.